One and the same sample provided the 31 T cell receptor beta chains below, sequenced in a study of human T cells and chemical hapten exposure. The time point is: healthy volunteer bleed at 2 weeks. Unfractionated whole blood yielded the extracted total RNA. TCRdb redid the calling of the RACE reads with MiXCR, one entry per CDR3 protein. The data contain just over 90,000 distinct CDR3 sequences, over 8% of them seen just once; the ten biggest clones take up 2.5% to 3%. Source material: whole blood. Receptors were obtained from a female donor in good health. Some clones in this sample may be carry-over from other donors' samples.

This clonotype was detected ten times or more. The V and J genes are TRBV5-1 and TRBJ1-1, with D maybe TRBD1 (6 bases). Trimming cost V 7 bases and J 4 bases, with 14 bases left between them. CDR1 and CDR2 from the germline V gene are SGHRS and YFSETQ. The CDR3 extends over 13 amino acids. The CDR3 DNA is TGCGCCAGCCAGGGGAAGGAGGGCACTGAAGCTTTCTTT. Its translation is CASQGKEGTEAFF.

This clonotype was found a few times. The chain has TRBV12-3 or TRBV12-4 and TRBJ1-1; TRBD1 might be the D (5 bases). Trimming took off 2 bases at V and 10 bases at J, with 11 bases between the two ends. This CDR3 contains 12 residues. Here the CDR3 reads CASSLQGPRAFF. The CDR3 DNA reads TGTGCCAGCAGTTTACAGGGCCCACGAGCTTTCTTT.

This clonotype has just a few counts. The gene calls are TRBV27 and TRBJ2-5, with TRBD2 as a possible D gene (6 bases). The ends were cut back, 7 bases at V and 5 bases at J, with 14 bases in the middle. Germline loops: CDR1 MNHEY, CDR2 SMNVEV (reference sequence). There are 13 residues in the CDR3. DNA of the CDR3: TGTGCCAGCACTACCGGGGGTTTGGAGACCCAGTACTTC. It translates to CASTTGGLETQYF.

This clonotype was seen a handful of times. This rearrangement joins TRBV24-1 to TRBJ2-3, with a tentative D call TRBD2 (6 bases). Germline V CDR1 and CDR2: KGHDR, SFDVKD. V lost 6 bases and J 4 bases, leaving 13 bases between the germline ends. This CDR3 is built from 14 residues. The CDR3 DNA reads as TGTGCCACCAGTTTCCCGGGAGTGGCAGATACGCAGTATTTT. Translation: CATSFPGVADTQYF.

The chain links TRBV6-6 to TRBJ2-3; 9 bases fit TRBD2. Per germline, CDR1 MNHNY and CDR2 SVGAGI (reference sequence). The CDR3 is 16 amino acids. With V trimmed by 2 bases and J by 5 bases, 8 bases remained unmatched. The CDR3: CASSYGIAGVGDTQYF. CDR3 nucleotide sequence: TGTGCCAGCAGTTACGGGATAGCGGGAGTTGGAGATACGCAGTATTTT.

In its sample, this clonotype was seen a few times. This chain uses TRBV20-1 with TRBJ2-7, with D uncertain. Looked up from germline, CDR1 is DFQATT and CDR2 is SNEGSKA (reference sequence). The CDR3 runs 12 residues. Trimming pared 2 bases from V and 3 bases from J, leaving 8 bases between. The CDR3 nucleotides read TGCAGTGCTAGACAGGACGTCTACGAGCAGTACTTC. Amino acids: CSARQDVYEQYF.

The CDR3 DNA reads as TGTGCCAGCAGCTTAGGGACACTTAATGAGCAGTTCTTC. It translates to CASSLGTLNEQFF. V gene TRBV7-8 combines with J gene TRBJ2-1; D is perhaps TRBD1 (5 bases). The CDR3 loop spans 13 amino acids. V shed 1 base and J shed 7 bases, with 8 bases lying between them. Germline V lookup: CDR1 SGHVS, CDR2 FQNEAQ.

This clonotype was counted only a few times. The chain combines TRBV24-1 with TRBJ1-4; possibly TRBD1 for D (6 bases). V was clipped by 3 bases and J by 6 bases, with 10 bases between them. Germline CDR1 is KGHDR and CDR2 is SFDVKD. This CDR3 has 14 amino acids. CDR3 amino acids: CATSDPRTDEKLFF. CDR3 bases: TGTGCCACCAGTGATCCCAGGACAGATGAAAAACTGTTTTTT.

Only a few counts were recorded for this clonotype. The gene calls are TRBV15 and TRBJ1-5; 8 bases are shared with TRBD1. In germline, CDR1 is LNHNV, CDR2 YYDKDF (reference sequence). The trim removed 4 bases at V and 7 bases at J, leaving 9 bases unmatched. CDR3 length equals 15 residues. CDR3 protein: CATSTRQGPGQPQHF. The DNA for the CDR3 is TGTGCCACCAGCACAAGACAGGGGCCGGGGCAGCCCCAGCATTTT.

The chain combines TRBV7-2 with TRBJ2-2; D may correspond to TRBD1 or TRBD2 (5 bases each). CDR1 and CDR2 from the germline V gene are SGHTA and FQGNSA. The CDR3 has 13 amino acids. The V end lost 5 bases, the J end lost 8 bases, and 12 bases lay between the germline ends. The CDR3 coding sequence is TGTGCCAGCAGCAGAATGGGGGAGGGGGAGCTGTTTTTT. It is translated as CASSRMGEGELFF. Filled out from reference TRBV7-2 and TRBJ2-2, the complete variable domain reads GAGVSQSPSNKVTEKGKDVELRCDPISGHTALYWYRQSLGQGLEFLIYFQGNSAPDKSGLPSDRFSAERTGGSVSTLTIQRTQQEDSAVYLCASSRMGEGELFFGEGSRLTVL.

The rearrangement links TRBV11-2 to TRBJ2-5; 9 nucleotides align to TRBD2. The CDR3 has 14 residues. In germline, CDR1 is SGHAT, CDR2 FQNNGV. J lost 3 bases, V lost 5 bases, and 4 bases had no gene match. The CDR3 nucleotides are TGTGCCAGCAGCCCGCGACTAGCGGAAGAGACCCAGTACTTC. This encodes CASSPRLAEETQYF.

This clonotype came up a few times. V is TRBV7-8 and J is TRBJ1-1; D gene ambiguous. The germline V and J ends were trimmed by 3 bases and 2 bases, with 10 bases remaining between them. This CDR3 has 14 residues. CDR1 and CDR2 (germline): SGHVS, FQNEAQ. The CDR3 loop is CASSFRVLNTEAFF. The CDR3 DNA reads TGTGCCAGCAGCTTTCGGGTTTTAAACACTGAAGCTTTCTTT.

In its sample, this clonotype was seen a few times. The rearrangement joins TRBV6-6 to TRBJ2-7; possible D gene TRBD2, 6 bases. The CDR3 covers 13 residues. Germline V gene lookup returns CDR1 MNHNY and CDR2 SVGAGI (reference sequence). Between the trimmed V and J ends, which lost 6 bases and 13 bases, there was a span of 22 bases. CDR3 protein: CASSAGGIPAGYF. CDR3 coding DNA: TGTGCCAGCAGCGCCGGGGGAATCCCCGCCGGCTACTTC.

The rearrangement joins TRBV12-3 or TRBV12-4 to TRBJ2-3, with D possibly matching TRBD2 (6 bases). Trimming shortened V by 3 bases and J by 4 bases, and 11 bases separated the two germline ends. This CDR3 spans 14 amino acids. In nucleotides, the CDR3 is TGTGCCAGCAGTTTTGCCGGGAGTGCAGATACGCAGTATTTT. Its translation is CASSFAGSADTQYF.

This clonotype has only a few counts. The genes are TRBV10-3 and TRBJ2-5; D call uncertain. V was clipped by 6 bases and J by 0 bases, with 11 bases between them. Germline CDR1 reads ENHRY; CDR2 reads SYGVKD. The CDR3 loop spans 14 amino acids. CDR3 nucleotide sequence: TGTGCCATCAGAACAAATCCCGACCAAGAGACCCAGTACTTC. Protein product: CAIRTNPDQETQYF.

This clonotype was picked up a small number of times. The chain employs TRBV12-3 or TRBV12-4 and TRBJ2-6, with D possibly being TRBD1 or TRBD2 (5 bases each). Trimming cost V 3 bases and J 0 bases, with 12 bases left between them. CDR3 length: 17 residues. The DNA of the CDR3 is TGTGCCAGCAGTTTTTCCGGGGCAGTCTCTGGGGCCAACGTCCTGACTTTC. Protein: CASSFSGAVSGANVLTF.

This clonotype was counted at least ten times. The chain recombines TRBV28 with TRBJ1-1; D may be TRBD1 (6 bases). The germline CDR1 and CDR2 sequences are MDHEN and SYDVKM. V was trimmed by 3 bases and J by 10 bases, leaving 18 bases between them. This CDR3 contains 14 residues. The CDR3 protein is CASSFDRTGFRAFF. CDR3 DNA sequence: TGTGCCAGCAGTTTCGACAGGACCGGCTTCAGAGCTTTCTTT.

This clonotype is categorized as medium-sized. In nucleotides, the CDR3 is TGTGCCAGCAGTTTAGACTTATTCAATGAGCAGTTCTTC. It translates to CASSLDLFNEQFF. This sequence joins TRBV2 and TRBJ2-1; the D is unclear. Germline V gene sequence: CDR1 SNHLY, CDR2 FYNNEI. Trimming left V 5 bases short and J 6 bases short, with 11 bases between. The CDR3 is made up of 13 amino acids.

This clonotype was found a few times. The V gene is TRBV25-1, the J gene TRBJ2-7; either TRBD1 or TRBD2 may supply D (5 bases each). Germline CDR1 is MGHDK and CDR2 is SYGVNS. The ends were cut back, 7 bases at V and 1 base at J, with 17 bases in the middle. The CDR3 is 15 residues long. Here the CDR3 DNA reads TGTGCCAGCACCCCCAGCGAGGGGATATCCTACGAGCAGTACTTC. Residues: CASTPSEGISYEQYF.

The chain recombines TRBV25-1 with TRBJ2-7; tentatively, D is TRBD1 (6 bases). The CDR3 covers 14 residues. V was pared by 5 bases and J by 0 bases, with 11 bases between. Germline V gives CDR1 MGHDK, CDR2 SYGVNS. In DNA, the CDR3 is TGTGCCAGCAGTTCCACAGGGCACTCCTACGAGCAGTACTTC. Encoded protein: CASSSTGHSYEQYF.

The table lists this clonotype with many counts. For the CDR3, the DNA is TGTGCCAGCAGCTTGAACAGGGGCTCCTCCAATCAGCCCCAGCATTTT. This encodes CASSLNRGSSNQPQHF. The chain uses TRBV5-8 and TRBJ1-5, with 7 bases matching TRBD1. Trimming at V came to 1 base and at J to 3 bases, leaving 7 bases not matched to a gene. Germline V CDR1 and CDR2: SGHTS, YDEGEE. The length of the CDR3 is 16 residues.

Only a few counts were recorded for this clonotype. This rearrangement joins TRBV6-1 to TRBJ2-7, with D perhaps TRBD1 (5 bases). CDR1 and CDR2 (germline): MNHNS, SASEGT. V was cut by 0 bases and J by 5 bases, with 11 bases left in between. The CDR3 runs 14 residues. CDR3 nucleotide sequence: TGTGCCAGCAGTGAAGCGGCAGGGTCCCACGAGCAGTACTTC. Translated, it gives CASSEAAGSHEQYF.

This chain links TRBV27 with TRBJ2-7, with 7 positions matching TRBD2. The CDR3 covers 13 residues. Germline V gene sequence: CDR1 MNHEY, CDR2 SMNVEV (reference sequence). Losses at the gene ends were 8 bases for V and 0 bases for J; bases not matched to a gene: 4. CDR3 sequence (DNA): TGTGCCAGCGCTAGCGGAAACTCCTACGAGCAGTACTTC. Residues: CASASGNSYEQYF.

There are a few counts of this clonotype. CDR3 nucleotides: TGTGCCAGCAGTCCTCTACCTATTTACGAGCAGTACTTC. Protein: CASSPLPIYEQYF. The chain combines TRBV27 with TRBJ2-7; D is unresolved. This CDR3 comprises 13 residues. V gave up 5 bases and J gave up 4 bases, with 12 bases separating them. CDR1 is MNHEY and CDR2 is SMNVEV in the germline V gene (reference sequence).

This clonotype was seen repeatedly, ten times or more. V and J are TRBV27 and TRBJ2-2, with 8 positions matching TRBD2. The CDR3 sequence is 14 residues long. V shed 8 bases, J shed 4 bases, and the junction held 6 bases outside the gene matches. Germline V gives CDR1 MNHEY, CDR2 SMNVEV (reference sequence). Here the CDR3 reads CASAGTRLTGELFF. DNA of the CDR3: TGTGCCAGCGCGGGGACTAGGCTCACCGGGGAGCTGTTTTTT.

The CDR3 nucleotides are TGCAGTGCTACTACCGGGACTAGCGGAGGGGCCCAGTACTTC. It yields the protein CSATTGTSGGAQYF. The V and J genes are TRBV20-1 and TRBJ2-5; 11 bases agree with TRBD2. The CDR3 is made up of 14 amino acids. Trimming cost V 4 bases and J 9 bases; bases outside gene matches: 10. CDR1 and CDR2 from the germline V gene are DFQATT and SNEGSKA (reference sequence).

This clonotype was observed a few times. The J gene is TRBJ2-2, the V gene TRBV28; D uncertain. V was shortened by 4 bases and J by 7 bases, with 28 bases between the two germline ends. The CDR3 is made up of 19 amino acids. Per germline, CDR1 MDHEN and CDR2 SYDVKM. In DNA form, the CDR3 reads TGTGCCAGCAGTTCCCTTCCGCCTCTCTATCTCGGGCGCGGCGGGGAGCTGTTTTTT. Amino acid sequence: CASSSLPPLYLGRGGELFF.

This clonotype was picked up many times. The V gene is TRBV30, the J gene TRBJ2-6; the D call may be TRBD1 or TRBD2 (5 bases each). V lost 4 bases and J lost 0, with 13 bases in between. The CDR3 contains 16 residues. Germline loops: CDR1 GTSNPN, CDR2 SVGIG (reference sequence). The CDR3 DNA reads TGTGCCTGGACCGGGACGGCGGTCTCTGGGGCCAACGTCCTGACTTTC. As protein: CAWTGTAVSGANVLTF.

About this clonotype: Since the CDR3 does not end with the conserved phenylalanine or tryptophan, this likely comes from a read error. The CDR3 DNA reads TGTGCCAGCAGCTATAACGGCCGGGACATTCAGTACTCC. It specifies CASSYNGRDIQYS. V is TRBV28 and J is TRBJ2-4; D uncertain. The germline V and J ends were trimmed by 6 bases and 8 bases, with 14 bases remaining between them. The CDR3 is 13 amino acids. Germline lookup yields CDR1 MDHEN and CDR2 SYDVKM.

CDR3 in amino acids: CSVESDSPETQYF. In nucleotides, the CDR3 is TGCAGCGTTGAATCGGACAGTCCAGAGACCCAGTACTTC. This chain joins TRBV29-1 and TRBJ2-5; D may be TRBD1 (6 bases). V was trimmed by 2 bases and J by 4 bases, leaving 11 bases between them. The CDR3 contains 13 residues. CDR1 is SQVTM and CDR2 is ANQGSEA in the germline V gene.

This clonotype occurred many times. This chain links TRBV28 with TRBJ1-5; 8 nucleotides match TRBD1. V dropped 2 bases and J dropped 7; count of bases not matched to a gene: 7. The CDR3 totals 15 residues. CDR1 is MDHEN and CDR2 is SYDVKM in the germline V gene. In nucleotides, the CDR3 is TGTGCCAGCAGTTTACCCACAGGGGGGTTCCAGCCCCAGCATTTT. Protein product: CASSLPTGGFQPQHF.